The present TCR beta chain was sequenced within a study of CD8+CD57+ T cells in acquired aplastic anemia. Genomic DNA templated the TCR beta VDJ and CDR3 profiling. Each CDR3 protein is one row after TCRdb ran MiXCR on the reads. This sample yields 250,000 or so distinct CDR3 sequences, of which roughly half are seen a single time; under 9% belongs to the top ten. CD8+CD57+ cell expansion had been shown by flow cytometry in patients chosen for sequencing. V shed 3 bases and J shed 4 bases, with 10 bases lying between them. Germline CDR1 LNHDA, CDR2 SQIVND (reference sequence). CDR3 size: 14 residues. Input material: sorted CD4+, CD8+, or CD8+CD57+ T cells (not recorded which) from PBMCs. The chain combines TRBV19 with TRBJ1-3; D might be TRBD1 (5 bases). The receptor was derived from a human donor with aplastic anemia. The CDR3 sequence: CASSIIGVGNTIYF. CDR3 bases: TGTGCCAGTAGTATCATAGGGGTCGGAAACACCATATATTTT.